The source of this TCR beta chain is a study of early T cells in non-severe SARS-CoV-2 infection. Study at large: From unsorted whole blood, bulk RNA was sequenced, and the chains remained unpaired.

Tagging with unique molecular identifiers was applied to individual cDNA molecules. TCRdb ran MiXCR on the 5' RACE reads and lists one entry per CDR3 protein. The profile shows under 140,000 distinct CDR3 sequences, about 12% of them singletons. The V segment lost 0 bases and the J segment 1 base; nucleotides outside the gene matches: 0. Looked up from germline, CDR1 is SGDLS and CDR2 is YYNGEE. The CDR3 runs to 14 residues. General study results and limits: Private and CD4 specificities were missed by VDJdb matching, skewed to anti-spike CD8.

About this clonotype: Its antigen remains unidentified.

This sequence was found in an adult who was a healthcare worker with PCR-confirmed SARS-CoV-2 infection or an uninfected control (not recorded which). The material sequenced was whole blood, taken at baseline. This chain links TRBV9 with TRBJ1-1; 7 bases fit TRBD1. CDR3 sequence: CASSVGQGNTEAFF. The CDR3 bases are TGTGCCAGCAGCGTAGGACAGGGGAACACTGAAGCTTTCTTT.